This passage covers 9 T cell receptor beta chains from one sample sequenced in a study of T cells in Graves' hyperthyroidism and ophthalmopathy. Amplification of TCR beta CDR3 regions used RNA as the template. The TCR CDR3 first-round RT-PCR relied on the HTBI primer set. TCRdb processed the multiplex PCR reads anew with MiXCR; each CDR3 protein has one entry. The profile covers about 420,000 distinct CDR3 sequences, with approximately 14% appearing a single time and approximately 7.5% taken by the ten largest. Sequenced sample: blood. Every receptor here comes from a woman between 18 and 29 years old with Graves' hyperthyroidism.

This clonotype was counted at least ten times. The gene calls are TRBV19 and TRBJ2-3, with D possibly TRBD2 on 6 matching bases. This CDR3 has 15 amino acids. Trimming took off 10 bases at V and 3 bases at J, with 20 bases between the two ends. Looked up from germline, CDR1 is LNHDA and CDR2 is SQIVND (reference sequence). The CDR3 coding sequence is TGTGCCACCTCCTGGGGACTGCGAATGACAGATACGCAGTATTTT. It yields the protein CATSWGLRMTDTQYF.

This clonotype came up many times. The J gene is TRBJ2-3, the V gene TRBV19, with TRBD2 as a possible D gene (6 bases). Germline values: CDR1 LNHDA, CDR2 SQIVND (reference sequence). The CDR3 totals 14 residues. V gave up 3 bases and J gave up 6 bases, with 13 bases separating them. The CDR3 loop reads CASSIQGTADTQYF. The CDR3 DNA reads TGTGCCAGTAGTATCCAAGGGACTGCCGATACGCAGTATTTT.

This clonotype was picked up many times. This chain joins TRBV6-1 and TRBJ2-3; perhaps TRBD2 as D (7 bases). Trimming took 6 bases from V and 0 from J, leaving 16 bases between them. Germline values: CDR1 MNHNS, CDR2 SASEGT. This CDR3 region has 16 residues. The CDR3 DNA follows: TGTGCCAGCAGAGGGAGGGGGGGGGTTAGCACAGATACGCAGTATTTT. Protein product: CASRGRGGVSTDTQYF.

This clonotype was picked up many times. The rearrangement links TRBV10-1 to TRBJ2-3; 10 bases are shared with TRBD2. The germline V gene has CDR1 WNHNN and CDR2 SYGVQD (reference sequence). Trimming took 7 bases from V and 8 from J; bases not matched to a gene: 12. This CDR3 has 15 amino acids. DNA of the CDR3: TGCGCCAGCAAAGGACTAGCGGTAGGGGAGGGTACGCAGTATTTT. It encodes CASKGLAVGEGTQYF.

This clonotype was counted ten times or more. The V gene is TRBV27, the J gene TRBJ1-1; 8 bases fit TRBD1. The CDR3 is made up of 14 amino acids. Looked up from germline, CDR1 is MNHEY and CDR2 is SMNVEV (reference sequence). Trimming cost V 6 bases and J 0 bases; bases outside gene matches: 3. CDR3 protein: CASRTGEMNTEAFF. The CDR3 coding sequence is TGTGCCAGCAGGACAGGGGAGATGAACACTGAAGCTTTCTTT.

The CDR3: CSVGVGMNTEAFF. In nucleotides, the CDR3 is TGCAGCGTTGGGGTGGGAATGAACACTGAAGCTTTCTTT. V usage is TRBV29-1 and J usage is TRBJ1-1; D is undetermined. Germline V gene lookup returns CDR1 SQVTM and CDR2 ANQGSEA. The length of the CDR3 is 13 residues. Trimming pared 4 bases from V and 0 bases from J, leaving 9 bases between.

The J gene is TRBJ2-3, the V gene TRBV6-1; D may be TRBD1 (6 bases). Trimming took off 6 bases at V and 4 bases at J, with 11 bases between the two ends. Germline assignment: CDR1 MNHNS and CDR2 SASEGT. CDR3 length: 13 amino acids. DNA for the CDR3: TGTGCCAGCAGGAGACAGGAGGCAGATACGCAGTATTTT. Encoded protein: CASRRQEADTQYF.

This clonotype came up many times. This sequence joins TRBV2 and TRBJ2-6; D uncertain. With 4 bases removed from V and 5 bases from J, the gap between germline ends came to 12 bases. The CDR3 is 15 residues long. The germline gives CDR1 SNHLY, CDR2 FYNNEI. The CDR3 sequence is CASSVGRQRANVLTF. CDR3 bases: TGTGCCAGCAGTGTTGGCCGTCAAAGGGCCAACGTCCTGACTTTC.

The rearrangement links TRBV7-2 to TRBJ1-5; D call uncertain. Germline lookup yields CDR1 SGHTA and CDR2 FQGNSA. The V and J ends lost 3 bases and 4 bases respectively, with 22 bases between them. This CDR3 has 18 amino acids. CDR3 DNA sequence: TGTGCCAGCAGCTTGTCCTTTTGGGAGGACCTTAGGAATCAGCCCCAGCATTTT. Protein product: CASSLSFWEDLRNQPQHF. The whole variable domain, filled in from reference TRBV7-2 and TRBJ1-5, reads GAGVSQSPSNKVTEKGKDVELRCDPISGHTALYWYRQSLGQGLEFLIYFQGNSAPDKSGLPSDRFSAERTGGSVSTLTIQRTQQEDSAVYLCASSLSFWEDLRNQPQHFGDGTRLSIL.